This T cell receptor (beta chain) was retrieved from a study of cytomegalovirus exposure and HLA in healthy donors. Study as a whole: The early release's HLA-typed donors yielded 78 million or so unique TCRs. The Caucasian-associated ancestry cluster held roughly 80% of 398 genotyped donors.

PCR was performed using 60 Vbeta and 13 Jbeta primers. Data came from immunoSEQ multiplex PCR; TCRdb stores just in-frame clones and leaves some out. The sample lists about 130,000 clones, 70% to 90% occurring once. Study-wide points: TRBV6-2, TRBV6-3 and other indistinguishable V segments were excluded.

This CDR3 comprises 17 residues. The V and J ends lost 0 bases and 0 bases respectively, with 14 bases between them. In the case of this clone: Its antigen is unidentified.

This sequence joins TRBV23-1 and TRBJ1-1; maybe TRBD1 (5 bases). TRBV23-1 is known as an ORF, though its function is uncertain. This sequence originates from a boy aged 10-17 years in good health and CMV-seronegative. Sequencing was performed on PBMCs. The CDR3 DNA reads as TGCGCCAGCAGTCAATCGGCGGGGCGCACTTTGAACACTGAAGCTTTCTTT. It codes for CASSQSAGRTLNTEAFF.